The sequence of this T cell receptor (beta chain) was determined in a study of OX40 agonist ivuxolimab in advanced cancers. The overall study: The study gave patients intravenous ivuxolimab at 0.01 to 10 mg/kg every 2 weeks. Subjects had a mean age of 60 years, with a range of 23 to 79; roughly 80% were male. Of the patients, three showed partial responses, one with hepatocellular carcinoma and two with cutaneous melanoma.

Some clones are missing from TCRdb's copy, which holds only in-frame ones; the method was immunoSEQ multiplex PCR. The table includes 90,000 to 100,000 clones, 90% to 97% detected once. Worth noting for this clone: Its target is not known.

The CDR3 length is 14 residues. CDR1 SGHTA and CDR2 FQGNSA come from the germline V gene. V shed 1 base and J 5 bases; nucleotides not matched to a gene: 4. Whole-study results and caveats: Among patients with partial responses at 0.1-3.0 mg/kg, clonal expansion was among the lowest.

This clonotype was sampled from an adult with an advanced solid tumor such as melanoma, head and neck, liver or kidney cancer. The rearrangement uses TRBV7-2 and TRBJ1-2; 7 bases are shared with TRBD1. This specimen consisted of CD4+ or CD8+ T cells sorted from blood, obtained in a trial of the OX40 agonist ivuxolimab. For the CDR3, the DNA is TGTGCCAGCAGCTTAGGAGCAGGGGGATATGGCTACACCTTC. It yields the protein CASSLGAGGYGYTF.